This TCR beta chain originates from a study of shared clonotypes between healthy human individuals. The J segment lost 4 bases and the V segment lost 3 bases, leaving 5 bases of the junction unmatched. CDR3 length equals 13 residues. Germline CDR1 SQVTM, CDR2 ANQGSEA. Replicate PCRs run on sorted subsets employed 200 ng DNA, some 33,000 T cell genomes. Clones were sequenced by immunoSEQ multiplex PCR, and TCRdb holds only the in-frame ones, with some missing. This sample has some 300,000 clones, with over 70% found just once. What was sequenced was memory CD4+ T cells sorted from blood. Specified subset: CD45RA-negative fraction. The chain joins TRBV29-1 to TRBJ2-5; 7 bases fit TRBD1. This TCR was sampled from a man aged 30-40 years in good health. CDR3 protein: CSVDPRGTETQYF. The DNA of the CDR3 is TGCAGCGTTGATCCCAGGGGGACAGAGACCCAGTACTTC.